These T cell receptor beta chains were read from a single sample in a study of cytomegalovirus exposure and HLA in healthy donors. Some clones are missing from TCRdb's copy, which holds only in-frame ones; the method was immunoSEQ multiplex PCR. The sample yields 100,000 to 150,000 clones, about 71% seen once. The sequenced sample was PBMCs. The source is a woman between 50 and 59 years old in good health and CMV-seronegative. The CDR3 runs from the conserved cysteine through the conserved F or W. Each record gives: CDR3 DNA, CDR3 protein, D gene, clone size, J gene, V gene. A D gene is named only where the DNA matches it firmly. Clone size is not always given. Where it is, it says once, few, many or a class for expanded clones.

DNA: TGTGCCAGCAGCAGAAGGACACCGAACACTGAAGCTTTCTTT
CDR3: CASSRRTPNTEAFF
D: .
size: once
J: TRBJ1-1
V: TRBV5-8

DNA: TGTTCCAGCAGCTTAGCCCCGGGAGGGGTCTACGAGCAGTACTTC
CDR3: CSSSLAPGGVYEQYF
D: TRBD2
size: once
J: TRBJ2-7
V: TRBV7-9

DNA: TGTGCCAGCAGCCAGCGTTCGCGGACTAGCGGGAGTTCCTATGAGCAGTTCTTC
CDR3: CASSQRSRTSGSSYEQFF
D: TRBD2
size: .
J: TRBJ2-1
V: TRBV4-2

DNA: TGCAGCGTTGAAGATAGGGGACAGGGGGCGGGGGAGCAGTACTTC
CDR3: CSVEDRGQGAGEQYF
D: TRBD1
size: .
J: TRBJ2-7
V: TRBV29-1

DNA: TGTGCCAGCAGCTCCCCGGGACTCTACGAGCAGTACTTC
CDR3: CASSSPGLYEQYF
D: .
size: .
J: TRBJ2-7
V: TRBV21-1

DNA: TGTGCTAGTGGTTTGGTACTTAGCGGGACGTACAATGAGCAGTTCTTC
CDR3: CASGLVLSGTYNEQFF
D: TRBD2
size: .
J: TRBJ2-1
V: TRBV12-5

DNA: TGTGCCAGCAGTCCCCTAGTTCGGGTAGCGGGAGGCTACGAGCAGTACTTC
CDR3: CASSPLVRVAGGYEQYF
D: TRBD2
size: .
J: TRBJ2-7
V: TRBV28

DNA: TGTGCCTGCGACAGGGCTGGCAATCAGCCCCAGCATTTT
CDR3: CACDRAGNQPQHF
D: TRBD1
size: .
J: TRBJ1-5
V: TRBV28

DNA: TGTGCCAGCAGCCAATCGGTGTTGGACATCTATCAGCCCCAGCATTTT
CDR3: CASSQSVLDIYQPQHF
D: .
size: .
J: TRBJ1-5
V: TRBV16

DNA: TGTGCCAGTAGTTCAGGGGGCGCGTCCTACGAGCAGTACTTC
CDR3: CASSSGGASYEQYF
D: TRBD1
size: .
J: TRBJ2-7
V: TRBV19

DNA: TGTGTCTGGACCCTTAAAGGAAGTCGGGTAGCTTTCTTT
CDR3: CVWTLKGSRVAFF
D: .
size: once
J: TRBJ1-1
V: TRBV30

DNA: TGTGCTAGTGGTTTGGCAGGGCGGGAGACCCAGTACTTC
CDR3: CASGLAGRETQYF
D: .
size: .
J: TRBJ2-5
V: TRBV12-5

DNA: TGTGCCAGCAGTTCCCCCACCCAGGACTCCTACAATGAGCAGTTCTTC
CDR3: CASSSPTQDSYNEQFF
D: .
size: .
J: TRBJ2-1
V: TRBV28

DNA: TGTGCCTGGACCCCAGGGAATAGCGGAAACACCATATATTTT
CDR3: CAWTPGNSGNTIYF
D: .
size: .
J: TRBJ1-3
V: TRBV30

DNA: TGCGCCAGCAGCTGGCGGTCCGCGGGATCCGCGCCCGATACGCAGTATTTT
CDR3: CASSWRSAGSAPDTQYF
D: .
size: .
J: TRBJ2-3
V: TRBV5-1

DNA: TGTGCCAGCAGTCAGGACAGGTACTCTGGAAACACCATATATTTT
CDR3: CASSQDRYSGNTIYF
D: TRBD1
size: few
J: TRBJ1-3
V: TRBV28

DNA: TGTGCCAGCAGCTTGGGAGGAGGGGACTACTATGGCTACACCTTC
CDR3: CASSLGGGDYYGYTF
D: .
size: .
J: TRBJ1-2
V: TRBV5-6

DNA: TGTGCCAGCAAAAAAAACCCCGACAGGGGATACGAGCAGTACTTC
CDR3: CASKKNPDRGYEQYF
D: TRBD1
size: few
J: TRBJ2-7
V: TRBV6-6

DNA: TGCGCCAGCACCGCCTCGAAAGGGACTAGCGGGATGGTTGAGCAGTTCTTC
CDR3: CASTASKGTSGMVEQFF
D: TRBD2
size: .
J: TRBJ2-1
V: TRBV4-1

DNA: TGTGCCAGCAGCCATTCGGGACTAGCGGGACCAACCTACGAGCAGTACTTC
CDR3: CASSHSGLAGPTYEQYF
D: TRBD2
size: .
J: TRBJ2-7
V: TRBV4-2

DNA: TGTGCCAGCAGCGTAGGGCCTAGCGGGAGGCCGGGGGAAGATACGCAGTATTTT
CDR3: CASSVGPSGRPGEDTQYF
D: TRBD2
size: .
J: TRBJ2-3
V: TRBV9

DNA: TGTGCCAGCTCACCACCGGGAGAAGGGAGTGAAAAACTGTTTTTT
CDR3: CASSPPGEGSEKLFF
D: .
size: .
J: TRBJ1-4
V: TRBV18

DNA: TGTGCCAGCTCACCACGCGGCAGGACAGGCGAAGAGACCCAGTACTTC
CDR3: CASSPRGRTGEETQYF
D: TRBD1
size: .
J: TRBJ2-5
V: TRBV18

DNA: TGTGCCAGCAGTGACACGGGCCTAGCGGGACCTAACACAGATACGCAGTATTTT
CDR3: CASSDTGLAGPNTDTQYF
D: TRBD2
size: .
J: TRBJ2-3
V: TRBV6-4

DNA: TGTGCCAGCAGTTACCCCGGACAGGACGGGAAAGCTTTCTTT
CDR3: CASSYPGQDGKAFF
D: TRBD1
size: .
J: TRBJ1-1
V: TRBV6-5

DNA: TGTGCCAGCACAAGGACAGGGGGCACTGAAGCTTTCTTT
CDR3: CASTRTGGTEAFF
D: TRBD1
size: .
J: TRBJ1-1
V: TRBV6-5

DNA: TGTGCCAGCAGCTTATCGGGAGGGAATGAAGCTTTCTTT
CDR3: CASSLSGGNEAFF
D: .
size: .
J: TRBJ1-1
V: TRBV7-3

DNA: TGTGCTAGTGGTTTAAACAGGGGTTTTGATGAAAAACTGTTTTTT
CDR3: CASGLNRGFDEKLFF
D: TRBD1
size: .
J: TRBJ1-4
V: TRBV12-5

DNA: TGTGCCAGCAGCTTAGGAGCGGATCAGCCCCAGCATTTT
CDR3: CASSLGADQPQHF
D: .
size: few
J: TRBJ1-5
V: TRBV7-9

DNA: TGTGCCAGCAGCTTAGGGGTTGCGGGAGGGCCAGGCGAGCAGTTCTTC
CDR3: CASSLGVAGGPGEQFF
D: TRBD2
size: .
J: TRBJ2-1
V: TRBV7-2

DNA: TGTGCCAGCAGCAAAGTGGGTCGGGATGAGCAGTTCTTC
CDR3: CASSKVGRDEQFF
D: .
size: .
J: TRBJ2-1
V: TRBV21-1

DNA: TGTGCCAGCAGCACCGCGGGCACCTACGAGCAGTACTTC
CDR3: CASSTAGTYEQYF
D: .
size: .
J: TRBJ2-7
V: TRBV11-2

DNA: TGTGCCTGGAGTACACAGGGGAGCTCCTACAATGAGCAGTTCTTC
CDR3: CAWSTQGSSYNEQFF
D: TRBD1
size: .
J: TRBJ2-1
V: TRBV30

DNA: TGTGCTAGCGGGGACGGGAACGAGCAGTACTTC
CDR3: CASGDGNEQYF
D: TRBD2
size: .
J: TRBJ2-7
V: TRBV15

DNA: TGCGCCAGCAGCTTGGAAGGGACAAGGTTAGACAATGAGCAGTTCTTC
CDR3: CASSLEGTRLDNEQFF
D: .
size: few
J: TRBJ2-1
V: TRBV5-1

DNA: TGTGCCTGGAGTCAACAGGGAGAACTGTTTTTT
CDR3: CAWSQQGELFF
D: .
size: .
J: TRBJ1-4
V: TRBV30

DNA: TGTGCCATCAGTGAGTCTAGGGCGGCAGGGGGAGATGAGCAGTTCTTC
CDR3: CAISESRAAGGDEQFF
D: TRBD1
size: .
J: TRBJ2-1
V: TRBV10-3

DNA: TGCGCCAGCAACCCTCTAGCGGGAACCAACAATGAGCAGTTCTTC
CDR3: CASNPLAGTNNEQFF
D: TRBD2
size: few
J: TRBJ2-1
V: TRBV5-1

DNA: TGTGCCAGCAGTTTGGGGGTAGCGGGAGCTCGCGGGGAGCTGTTTTTT
CDR3: CASSLGVAGARGELFF
D: TRBD2
size: .
J: TRBJ2-2
V: TRBV27

DNA: TGTTCCAGCAGCCCCACCCTAGGGACTAGCGAGACCCAGTACTTC
CDR3: CSSSPTLGTSETQYF
D: TRBD2
size: .
J: TRBJ2-5
V: TRBV7-9

DNA: TGTGCCAGCAGCGAAACAGGGGTGGGGGCAGATACGCAGTATTTT
CDR3: CASSETGVGADTQYF
D: TRBD1
size: once
J: TRBJ2-3
V: TRBV7-3

DNA: TGTGCCACCAGCAGAGATGTGGGGACAGGGCCCGTCAGTAATGAAAAACTGTTTTTT
CDR3: CATSRDVGTGPVSNEKLFF
D: TRBD1
size: .
J: TRBJ1-4
V: TRBV15

DNA: TGTGCCAGTAGTAATTACGCTGGCAACTATGGCTACACCTTC
CDR3: CASSNYAGNYGYTF
D: .
size: .
J: TRBJ1-2
V: TRBV19

DNA: TGTGCCACCAGCCTGGATTATCTAGCGGGTACTAGCTCCTACAATGAGCAGTTCTTC
CDR3: CATSLDYLAGTSSYNEQFF
D: TRBD2
size: once
J: TRBJ2-1
V: TRBV15

DNA: TGTGCCAGCTCACCCGGGACTGCCGGCTACGAGCAGTACTTC
CDR3: CASSPGTAGYEQYF
D: .
size: few
J: TRBJ2-7
V: TRBV18

DNA: TGTGCCAGCAGCTTTAGAAGCGGCTCTAGCACAGATACGCAGTATTTT
CDR3: CASSFRSGSSTDTQYF
D: .
size: .
J: TRBJ2-3
V: TRBV7-2

DNA: TGCAGCGTTGAAAGGGTCGGGGGTTCAGGGGCCAACGTCCTGACTTTC
CDR3: CSVERVGGSGANVLTF
D: .
size: .
J: TRBJ2-6
V: TRBV29-1

DNA: TGTGCCAGCTCACCACCAGGGGCAATGGAGCAGTACTTC
CDR3: CASSPPGAMEQYF
D: .
size: .
J: TRBJ2-7
V: TRBV18

DNA: TGTGCCAGCAGGCTGACAGGGGGGCGAACCGGGGAGCTGTTTTTT
CDR3: CASRLTGGRTGELFF
D: TRBD1
size: .
J: TRBJ2-2
V: TRBV5-5

DNA: TGTGCCACCAAAAGAGACAGGCAATCCTACGAGCAGTACTTC
CDR3: CATKRDRQSYEQYF
D: .
size: .
J: TRBJ2-7
V: TRBV27